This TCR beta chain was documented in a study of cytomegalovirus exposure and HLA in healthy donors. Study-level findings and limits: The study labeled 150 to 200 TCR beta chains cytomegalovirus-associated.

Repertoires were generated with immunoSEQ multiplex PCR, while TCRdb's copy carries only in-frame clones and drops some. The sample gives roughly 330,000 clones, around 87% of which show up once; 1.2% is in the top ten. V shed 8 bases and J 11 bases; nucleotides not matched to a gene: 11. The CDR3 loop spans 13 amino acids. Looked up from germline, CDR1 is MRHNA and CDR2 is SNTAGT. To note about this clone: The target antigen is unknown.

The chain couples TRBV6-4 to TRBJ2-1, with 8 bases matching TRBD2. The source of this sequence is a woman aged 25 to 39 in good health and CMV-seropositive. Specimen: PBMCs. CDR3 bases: TGTGCCAGCTCGGATAGCGGGGAGGGTAAGCAGTTCTTC. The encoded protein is CASSDSGEGKQFF.